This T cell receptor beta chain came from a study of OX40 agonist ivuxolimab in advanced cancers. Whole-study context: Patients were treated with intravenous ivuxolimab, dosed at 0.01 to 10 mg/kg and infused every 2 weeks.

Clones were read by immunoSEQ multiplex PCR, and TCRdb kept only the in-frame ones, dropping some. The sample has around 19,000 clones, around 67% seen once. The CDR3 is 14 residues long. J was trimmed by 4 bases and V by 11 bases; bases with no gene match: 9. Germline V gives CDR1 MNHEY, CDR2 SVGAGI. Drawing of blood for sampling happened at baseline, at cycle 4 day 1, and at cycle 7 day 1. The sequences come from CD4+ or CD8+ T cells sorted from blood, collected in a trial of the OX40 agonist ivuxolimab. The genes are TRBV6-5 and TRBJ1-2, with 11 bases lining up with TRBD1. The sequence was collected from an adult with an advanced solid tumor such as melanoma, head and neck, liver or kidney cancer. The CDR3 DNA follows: TGTGCCGGGAGTTTGGGACAGGGGGGCTATGGCTACACCTTC. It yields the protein CAGSLGQGGYGYTF.